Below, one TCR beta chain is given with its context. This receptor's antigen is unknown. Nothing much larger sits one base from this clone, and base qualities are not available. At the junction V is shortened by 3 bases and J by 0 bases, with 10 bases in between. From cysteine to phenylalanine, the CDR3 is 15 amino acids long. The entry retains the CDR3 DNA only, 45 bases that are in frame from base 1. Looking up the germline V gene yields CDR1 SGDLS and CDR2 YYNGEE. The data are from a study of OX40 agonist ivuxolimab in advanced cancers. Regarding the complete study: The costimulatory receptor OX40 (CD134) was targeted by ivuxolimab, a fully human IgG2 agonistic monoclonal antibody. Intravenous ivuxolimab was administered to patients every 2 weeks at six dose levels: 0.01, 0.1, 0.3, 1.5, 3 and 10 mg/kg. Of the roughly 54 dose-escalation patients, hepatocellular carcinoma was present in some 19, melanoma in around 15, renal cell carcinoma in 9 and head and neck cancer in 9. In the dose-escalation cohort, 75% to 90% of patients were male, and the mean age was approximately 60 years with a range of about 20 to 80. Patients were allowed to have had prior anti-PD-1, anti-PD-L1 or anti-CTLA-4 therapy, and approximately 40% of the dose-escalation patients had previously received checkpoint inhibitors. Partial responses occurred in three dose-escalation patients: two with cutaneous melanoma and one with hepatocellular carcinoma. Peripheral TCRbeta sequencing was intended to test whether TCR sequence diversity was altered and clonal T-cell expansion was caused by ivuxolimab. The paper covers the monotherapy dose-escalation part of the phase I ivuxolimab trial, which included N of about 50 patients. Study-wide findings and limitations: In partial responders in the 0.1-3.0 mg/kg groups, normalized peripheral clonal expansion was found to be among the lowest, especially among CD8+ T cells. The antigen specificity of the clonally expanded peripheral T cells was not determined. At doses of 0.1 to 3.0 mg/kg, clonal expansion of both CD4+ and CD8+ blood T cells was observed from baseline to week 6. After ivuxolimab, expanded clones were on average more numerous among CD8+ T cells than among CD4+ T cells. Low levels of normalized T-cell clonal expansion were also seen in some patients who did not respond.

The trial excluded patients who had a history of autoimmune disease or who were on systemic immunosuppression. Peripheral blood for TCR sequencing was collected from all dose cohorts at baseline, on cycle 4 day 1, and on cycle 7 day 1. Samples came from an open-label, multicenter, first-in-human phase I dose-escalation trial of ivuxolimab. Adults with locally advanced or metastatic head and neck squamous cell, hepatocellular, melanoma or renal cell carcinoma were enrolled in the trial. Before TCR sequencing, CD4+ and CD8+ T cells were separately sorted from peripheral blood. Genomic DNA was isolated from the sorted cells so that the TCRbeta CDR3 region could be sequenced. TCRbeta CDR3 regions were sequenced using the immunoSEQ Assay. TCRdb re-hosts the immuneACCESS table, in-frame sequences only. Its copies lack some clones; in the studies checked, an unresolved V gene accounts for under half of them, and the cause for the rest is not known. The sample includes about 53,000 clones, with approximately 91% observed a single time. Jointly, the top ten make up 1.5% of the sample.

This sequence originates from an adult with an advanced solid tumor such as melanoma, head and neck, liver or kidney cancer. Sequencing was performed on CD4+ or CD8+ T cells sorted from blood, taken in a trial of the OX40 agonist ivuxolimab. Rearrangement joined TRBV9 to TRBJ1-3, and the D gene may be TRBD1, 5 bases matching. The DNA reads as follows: TGTGCCAGCAGCGGAGGACAAATCTCTGGAAACACCATATATTTT. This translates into CASSGGQISGNTIYF.